The present entry profiles one T cell receptor (beta chain) with its context. Its cognate antigen is unknown. These data belong to a study of cytomegalovirus exposure and HLA in healthy donors. Overall study: Among roughly 190 million T cells, an earlier analysis found around 100 million unique TCR beta sequences. Study-level points and caveats: As a later analysis showed, a missense DCLRE1C variant was linked to trimming of TCR beta V- and J-genes.

The PCR was carried out with 60 Vbeta primers and 13 Jbeta primers. TCRdb's table, derived via immunoSEQ multiplex PCR, lists solely in-frame clones and lacks some. This sample carries some 200,000 clones, around 82% of them seen once, and the ten largest clones take just under 3%. CDR1 and CDR2 (germline): DFQATT, SNEGSKA (reference sequence). This CDR3 region has 11 residues. The ends lost 3 bases at V and 12 bases at J; junction bases unmatched: 8. V usage is TRBV20-1 and J usage is TRBJ2-7, with TRBD1 matching 7 bases. This clonotype originated in a woman aged 25 to 39 in good health and CMV-seronegative. Specimen: PBMCs. The CDR3 nucleotides are TGCAGTGCTAGTGAGGGGGCCCAGGGGTACTTC. It codes for CSASEGAQGYF.